This T cell receptor beta chain was sequenced during a study of T-cell memory formation after mild COVID-19. One entry per CDR3 protein results from TCRdb running MiXCR on the 5' RACE reads. This table holds approximately 500,000 distinct CDR3 sequences, 20% to 30% found once. The germline gives CDR1 SGHAT, CDR2 FQDESV (reference sequence). The CDR3 has 13 amino acids. V was pared by 0 bases and J by 9 bases, with 9 bases between. Sequenced: PBMCs or a T cell subset sorted from them (not recorded which). This TCR came from an adult woman who had mild COVID-19 (a few samples of this study predate the infection). Cell type and time point are not known. The V gene is TRBV11-1, the J gene TRBJ2-1; possibly TRBD1 for D (6 bases). This chain's CDR3 is CASSLAGRGEQFF. The CDR3 DNA reads as TGTGCCAGCAGCTTAGCCGGCAGGGGTGAGCAGTTCTTC.